These 6 T cell receptor beta chains came from one sample sequenced in a study of PD-L1 blockade in urothelial cancer. TCRdb keeps only in-frame clones here, not all; method: immunoSEQ multiplex PCR. The repertoire consists of 90,000 to 120,000 clones, with approximately 86% occurring once and the leading ten covering around 2.4%. The sample in question was PBMCs, obtained around atezolizumab (anti-PD-L1) treatment. These TCRs come from a man aged 45-60 years with urothelial cancer.

The chain is built from TRBV19 and TRBJ1-5; 8 bases are a match to TRBD1. Germline CDR1 LNHDA, CDR2 SQIVND (reference sequence). The CDR3 covers 15 residues. V was clipped by 3 bases and J by 3 bases; unmatched bases: 4. The CDR3 is CASSIAGGYNQPQHF. The DNA for the CDR3 is TGTGCCAGTAGTATCGCAGGGGGCTACAATCAGCCCCAGCATTTT. The full variable domain, completed using reference TRBV19 and TRBJ1-5, is DGGITQSPKYLFRKEGQNVTLSCEQNLNHDAMYWYRQDPGQGLRLIYYSQIVNDFQKGDIAEGYSVSREKKESFPLTVTSAQKNPTAFYLCASSIAGGYNQPQHFGDGTRLSIL.

The V gene is TRBV7-8, the J gene TRBJ2-3; D remains ambiguous. V was cut by 4 bases and J by 2 bases, with 7 bases left in between. The CDR3 runs 13 residues. Germline V gene lookup returns CDR1 SGHVS and CDR2 FQNEAQ. CDR3 sequence: CASSSSVTDTQYF. DNA of the CDR3: TGTGCCAGCAGCTCCTCCGTCACAGATACGCAGTATTTT. The whole variable domain, filled in from reference TRBV7-8 and TRBJ2-3, reads GAGVSQSPRYKVAKRGQDVALRCDPISGHVSLFWYQQALGQGPEFLTYFQNEAQLDKSGLPSDRFFAERPEGSVSTLKIQRTQQEDSAVYLCASSSSVTDTQYFGPGTRLTVL.

The gene calls are TRBV5-1 and TRBJ2-1; maybe TRBD1 (6 bases). Germline assignment: CDR1 SGHRS and CDR2 YFSETQ. The V end lost 4 bases, the J end lost 0 bases, and 14 bases lay between the germline ends. The CDR3 length is 16 residues. CDR3 amino acids: CASSPGLDSSYNEQFF. The CDR3, as DNA: TGCGCCAGCAGCCCCGGACTGGACAGCTCCTACAATGAGCAGTTCTTC. Full variable domain (remainder filled in from reference TRBV5-1 and TRBJ2-1): KAGVTQTPRYLIKTRGQQVTLSCSPISGHRSVSWYQQTPGQGLQFLFEYFSETQRNKGNFPGRFSGRQFSNSRSEMNVSTLELGDSALYLCASSPGLDSSYNEQFFGPGTRLTVL.

The chain couples TRBV5-4 to TRBJ2-5; 12 nucleotides align to TRBD1. J was trimmed by 5 bases and V by 0 bases; bases with no gene match: 2. Looked up from germline, CDR1 is SGHNT and CDR2 is YYREEE (reference sequence). The CDR3 is 15 amino acids. The CDR3 bases are TGTGCCAGCAGCTTGGGGGGACAGGGGGCGGAGACCCAGTACTTC. Its translation: CASSLGGQGAETQYF.

This clone has a single count. The chain carries TRBV5-1 and TRBJ2-3; no reliable D call. CDR1 and CDR2 (germline): SGHRS, YFSETQ. Trimming took off 4 bases at V and 6 bases at J, with 12 bases between the two ends. CDR3 length equals 13 residues. CDR3 amino acids: CASSASWADTQYF. The CDR3 bases are TGCGCCAGCAGCGCGTCTTGGGCGGATACGCAGTATTTT. Looking up the rest from reference TRBV5-1 and TRBJ2-3 gives the full variable domain: KAGVTQTPRYLIKTRGQQVTLSCSPISGHRSVSWYQQTPGQGLQFLFEYFSETQRNKGNFPGRFSGRQFSNSRSEMNVSTLELGDSALYLCASSASWADTQYFGPGTRLTVL.

The V gene is TRBV6-1, the J gene TRBJ1-5; D uncertain. The CDR3 spans 14 residues. The germline V and J ends were trimmed by 3 bases and 0 bases, with 6 bases remaining between them. In germline, CDR1 is MNHNS, CDR2 SASEGT. The CDR3 sequence is CASSETHSNQPQHF. The CDR3 DNA follows: TGTGCCAGCAGTGAGACACATAGCAATCAGCCCCAGCATTTT.